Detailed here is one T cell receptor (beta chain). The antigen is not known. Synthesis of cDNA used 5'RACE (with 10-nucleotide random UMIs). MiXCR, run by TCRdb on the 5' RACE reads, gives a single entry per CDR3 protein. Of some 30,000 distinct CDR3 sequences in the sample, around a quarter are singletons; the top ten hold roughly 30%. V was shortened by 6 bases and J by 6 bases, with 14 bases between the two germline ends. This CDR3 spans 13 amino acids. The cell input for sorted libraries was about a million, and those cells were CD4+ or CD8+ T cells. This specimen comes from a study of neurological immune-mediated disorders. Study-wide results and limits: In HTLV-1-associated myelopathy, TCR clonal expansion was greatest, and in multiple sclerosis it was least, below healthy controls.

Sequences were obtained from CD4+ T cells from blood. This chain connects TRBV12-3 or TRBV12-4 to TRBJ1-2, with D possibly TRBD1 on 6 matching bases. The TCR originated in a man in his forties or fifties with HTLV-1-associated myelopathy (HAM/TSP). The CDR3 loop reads CASRSTGSHGYTF. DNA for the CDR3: TGTGCCAGCAGATCAACAGGGAGCCATGGCTACACCTTC.